This TCR beta chain comes out of a study of blood T cell repertoires in COVID-19. Study information: Acute and convalescent COVID-19 specimens originated in the United States, Italy and Spain. PBMCs, B-cell-depleted T cells, or T cells provided the cDNA or gDNA that made up the material.

The CDR3 totals 14 residues. CDR1 is LNHDA and CDR2 is SQIVND in the germline V gene (reference sequence). The V and J ends lost 7 bases and 0 bases respectively, with 13 bases between them. As processed by the authors: Reference gene primer amplification gave nucleated cell count estimates. Assay used: immunoSEQ multiplex PCR; TCRdb lists only in-frame clones, some missing. The V and J calls and clone size were taken over from that table, and D and trimming were inferred from the DNA. The sample lists approximately 26,000 clones, approximately 90% seen once, with approximately 2.6% in the top ten. The source material was peripheral blood. This chain connects TRBV19 to TRBJ2-7, with D maybe TRBD1 (6 bases). The receptor was derived from a human donor in a cohort sampled during active COVID-19. CDR3 sequence reads: CASTRDINSYEQYF. The CDR3 DNA reads as TGTGCCAGTACCAGGGACATCAACTCCTACGAGCAGTACTTC.